A selection of T cell receptor beta chains follows, all from one sample in a study of human T cells and chemical hapten exposure. TCRdb redid the calling of the RACE reads with MiXCR, one entry per CDR3 protein. The repertoire includes over 14,000 distinct CDR3 sequences, about 15% of them detected once, and 5.5% to 8% sits in the top ten. The material was whole blood, obtained in connection with sensitization to the hapten diphenylcyclopropenone (DPC). Receptor source: a woman aged 25 to 39 with alopecia areata. Some clones in this sample may be carry-over from other donors' samples. Both conserved end residues are part of each CDR3. The D gene is left open where the match is weak. Expanded clones get a size class; other rows say once, few or many, or leave the size out.

>TRBJ2-3|TRBV20-1|many|TRBD2
TGCAGTGCTACCGGGACTAGCGGGACAGATACGCAGTATTTT
CSATGTSGTDTQYF
>TRBJ2-4|TRBV13|many|TRBD1
TGTGCCAGCAGCTCGATACAGGGGGCGGCCAAAAACATTCAGTACTTC
CASSSIQGAAKNIQYF
>TRBJ1-1|TRBV20-1|.|.
TGCAGTGCTAGAGCGAACACTGAAGCTTTCTTT
CSARANTEAFF
>TRBJ1-1|TRBV6-2/TRBV6-3|.|TRBD1
TGTGCCAGCAGTACCGGGACAGGGGCCGCAGAAGCTTTCTTT
CASSTGTGAAEAFF
>TRBJ1-4|TRBV4-1|.|.
TGCGCCAGCAGCCAAGATTCGAGGGTCCCAACTAATGAAAAACTGTTTTTT
CASSQDSRVPTNEKLFF
>TRBJ2-2|TRBV9|.|TRBD1
TGTGCCAGCAGACGAGGGGGCGAGACCGGGGAGCTGTTTTTT
CASRRGGETGELFF
>TRBJ2-1|TRBV9|many|TRBD2
TGTGCCAGCAGCGAGGTGGGACTAGCGGGTCTGAATGAGCAGTTCTTC
CASSEVGLAGLNEQFF
>TRBJ2-3|TRBV25-1|many|TRBD1
TGTGCCAGCAGTGATTCACAGGGGGCAGGAATCGGCACAGATACGCAGTATTTT
CASSDSQGAGIGTDTQYF
>TRBJ2-7|TRBV5-5|.|.
TGTGCCAGCAGCTTGGAGGAGGGAACCCCCTACGAGCAGTACTTC
CASSLEEGTPYEQYF
>TRBJ1-1|TRBV12-5|medium-sized|.
TGTGCTAGTGGTTTGGAGGGGAACACTGAAGCTTTCTTT
CASGLEGNTEAFF
>TRBJ2-3|TRBV6-5|medium-sized|TRBD2
TGTGCCAGCAGTTCACTAGCGGGGGGGACAGATACGCAGTATTTT
CASSSLAGGTDTQYF
>TRBJ2-7|TRBV18|.|TRBD1
TGTGCCAGCTCAGACAGGGGACCGAAGCTCGAGCAGTACTTC
CASSDRGPKLEQYF
>TRBJ2-5|TRBV13|few|TRBD1
TGTGCCAGCAGCTTAGACCAGGGGGCCCAAGAGACCCAGTACTTC
CASSLDQGAQETQYF
>TRBJ2-7|TRBV12-3/TRBV12-4|.|.
TGTGCCAGCACTTCCTACAGGGACCACGAGCAGTACTTC
CASTSYRDHEQYF
>TRBJ1-1|TRBV3-1|medium-sized|.
TGTGCCAGCAGCCAAGCAGCCCACGGTAGACGATCTGAAGCTTTCTTT
CASSQAAHGRRSEAFF
>TRBJ1-1|TRBV4-2|medium-sized|.
TGTGCCAGCAGCCCAGGATCTCTGAACACTGAAGCTTTCTTT
CASSPGSLNTEAFF
>TRBJ2-7|TRBV6-5|many|.
TGTGCCAGCAAGAAGGGTCCCTCCTACGAGCAGTACTTC
CASKKGPSYEQYF
>TRBJ2-3|TRBV4-2|medium-sized|.
TGTGCCAGCAGCCAAGCGGGAGCCCCTGAAGATACGCAGTATTTT
CASSQAGAPEDTQYF
>TRBJ1-2|TRBV20-1|medium-sized|.
TGCAGTCAATTCTCAGGGAGCTATGGCTACACCTTC
CSQFSGSYGYTF
>TRBJ2-7|TRBV11-2|many|TRBD2
TGTGCCAGCAGCCCGACCACCCCTAGCGGAAAGAACGAGCAGTACTTC
CASSPTTPSGKNEQYF
>TRBJ1-1|TRBV20-1|medium-sized|TRBD1
TGCAGTGCTGGTACAGGGGGGATCGCTGAAGCTTTCTTT
CSAGTGGIAEAFF
>TRBJ1-1|TRBV28|medium-sized|.
TGTGCCAGCAGTCTAACGCCAGGGATGAACACTGAAGCTTTCTTT
CASSLTPGMNTEAFF
>TRBJ2-3|TRBV11-2|many|.
TGTGCCAGCAGCTTGTTGGGGAGCACAGATACGCAGTATTTT
CASSLLGSTDTQYF
>TRBJ2-1|TRBV7-9|medium-sized|.
TGTGCCAGCAGCCCAAAGACAGCCAGGTCCAATGAGCAGTTCTTC
CASSPKTARSNEQFF
>TRBJ2-5|TRBV10-3|medium-sized|.
TGTGCCATCAGTGAGTCTGTAGGGGGGCCATACTTC
CAISESVGGPYF
>TRBJ2-1|TRBV12-3/TRBV12-4|medium-sized|TRBD2
TGTGCCAGCAGTTTAGAGGGACTAGCGGTTACTGAGCAGTTCTTC
CASSLEGLAVTEQFF
>TRBJ2-1|TRBV28|many|.
TGTGCCAGCAGTTTTTCAGAAACTTCCTACAATGAGCAGTTCTTC
CASSFSETSYNEQFF